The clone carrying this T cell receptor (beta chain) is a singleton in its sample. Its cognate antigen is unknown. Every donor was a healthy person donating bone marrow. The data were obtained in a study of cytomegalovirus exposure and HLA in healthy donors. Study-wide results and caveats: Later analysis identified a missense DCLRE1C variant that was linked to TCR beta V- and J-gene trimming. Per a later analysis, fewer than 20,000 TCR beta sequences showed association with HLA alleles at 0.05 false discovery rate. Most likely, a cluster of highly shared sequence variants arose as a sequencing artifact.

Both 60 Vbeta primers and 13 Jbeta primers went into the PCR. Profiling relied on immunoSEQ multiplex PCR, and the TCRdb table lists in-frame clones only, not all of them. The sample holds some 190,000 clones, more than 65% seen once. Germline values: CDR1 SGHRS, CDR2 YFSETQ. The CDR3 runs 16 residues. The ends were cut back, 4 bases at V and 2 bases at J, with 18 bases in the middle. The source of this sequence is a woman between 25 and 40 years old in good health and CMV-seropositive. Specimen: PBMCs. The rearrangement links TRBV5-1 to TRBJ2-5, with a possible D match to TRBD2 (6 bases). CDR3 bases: TGCGCCAGCAGCACCCCGGGCGGCGGGGAACAAGAGACCCAGTACTTC. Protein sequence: CASSTPGGGEQETQYF. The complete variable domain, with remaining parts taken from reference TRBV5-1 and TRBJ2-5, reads KAGVTQTPRYLIKTRGQQVTLSCSPISGHRSVSWYQQTPGQGLQFLFEYFSETQRNKGNFPGRFSGRQFSNSRSEMNVSTLELGDSALYLCASSTPGGGEQETQYFGPGTRLLVL.